This paragraph covers one TCR beta chain sequence. The data originate from a study of blood T cell repertoires in COVID-19. Turning to the study itself: The United States, Italy and Spain supplied acute and convalescent COVID-19 samples.

This table comes from immunoSEQ multiplex PCR, and its TCRdb copy is limited to in-frame clones, with some not included. Among around 130,000 clones, around 77% were seen once, and the ten largest hold over 6.5%. Germline V gene data show CDR1 as MNHEY and CDR2 as SVGEGT. CDR3 length equals 19 residues. The junction had 13 bases not matched to a gene; V was cut back by 5 bases and J by 2 bases. The origin of this receptor is a human donor in a cohort sampled during active COVID-19. Source material: peripheral blood. V gene TRBV6-2 or TRBV6-3 combines with J gene TRBJ2-6, with TRBD1 matching 9 bases. CDR3 sequence: CASSIGRWDREPGANVLTF. The CDR3, as DNA: TGTGCCAGCAGTATAGGTAGATGGGACAGGGAGCCTGGGGCCAACGTCCTGACTTTC.